These 30 T cell receptor beta chains originate from one sample sequenced in a study of early T cells in non-severe SARS-CoV-2 infection. From the 5' RACE reads, TCRdb called clonotypes with MiXCR, one entry per CDR3 protein. The sample holds about 77,000 distinct CDR3 sequences, roughly 9.6% seen once. The sample comprised whole blood. The receptors here all came from an adult who was a healthcare worker with PCR-confirmed SARS-CoV-2 infection or an uninfected control (not recorded which).

This clonotype was found many times. V gene TRBV5-1 combines with J gene TRBJ2-4; TRBD2 matches at 7 bases. The J segment lost 4 bases and the V segment lost 1 base, leaving 5 bases of the junction unmatched. The CDR3 totals 15 residues. The germline V gene has CDR1 SGHRS and CDR2 YFSETQ. The CDR3 reads CASSLLGTTKNIQYF. In nucleotides, the CDR3 is TGCGCCAGCAGCTTGCTCGGGACTACTAAAAACATTCAGTACTTC.

The sample holds many counts of this clonotype. The chain links TRBV6-1 to TRBJ1-6; D remains unclear. Germline lookup yields CDR1 MNHNS and CDR2 SASEGT. The CDR3 has 13 amino acids. The V gene lost 7 bases and the J gene lost 3 bases, with 7 bases spanning the gap. As DNA, the CDR3 is TGTGCCAGCATTGCGGACTATAATTCACCCCTCCACTTT. Translated: CASIADYNSPLHF.

In its sample, this clonotype was seen many times. The rearrangement links TRBV5-1 to TRBJ2-5, with D unresolved. Trimming removed 0 bases at V and 4 bases at J, with 10 bases between. CDR1 and CDR2 (germline): SGHRS, YFSETQ. The CDR3 contains 14 residues. The DNA for the CDR3 is TGCGCCAGCAGCTTGGCCCCCCAAGGAGAGACCCAGTACTTC. This gives the protein CASSLAPQGETQYF.

This clonotype appeared a few times. This chain links TRBV21-1 with TRBJ2-7. TRBV21-1 is termed a pseudogene. The CDR3 has 13 residues. Here the CDR3 DNA reads TGTGCCAGCAGCACCTTAATGACCTACGAGCAGTACTTC. This translates into CASSTLMTYEQYF.

This clonotype came up many times. V is TRBV28 and J is TRBJ2-5, with 7 nucleotides matching TRBD1. In germline, CDR1 is MDHEN, CDR2 SYDVKM. V lost 5 bases to trimming and J lost 4 bases; unmatched junction nucleotides: 7. The CDR3 runs 14 residues. Here the CDR3 DNA reads TGTGCCAGCAGTCCCGACAGGGCCCGAGAGACCCAGTACTTC. Protein: CASSPDRARETQYF. The variable domain in full, with the rest retrieved from reference TRBV28 and TRBJ2-5, is DVKVTQSSRYLVKRTGEKVFLECVQDMDHENMFWYRQDPGLGLRLIYFSYDVKMKEKGDIPEGYSVSREKKERFSLILESASTNQTSMYLCASSPDRARETQYFGPGTRLLVL.

This clonotype was counted a few times. This rearrangement joins TRBV28 to TRBJ2-7, with a tentative D call TRBD2 (6 bases). The CDR3 covers 12 residues. V was pared by 7 bases and J by 9 bases, with 16 bases between. Germline CDR1 reads MDHEN; CDR2 reads SYDVKM. DNA of the CDR3: TGTGCCAGCAACAGTGCCCATAGCGGGCAGTACTTC. The encoded protein is CASNSAHSGQYF.

This clonotype was found many times. The rearrangement joins TRBV27 to TRBJ2-1; 14 bases are shared with TRBD2. This CDR3 is built from 15 residues. Trimming took 6 bases from V and 9 from J; bases not matched to a gene: 7. CDR1 and CDR2 (germline): MNHEY, SMNVEV (reference sequence). The chain's CDR3 is CASRQGLAGATEQFF. The CDR3, as DNA: TGTGCCAGCAGGCAGGGACTAGCGGGAGCGACTGAGCAGTTCTTC.

The chain recombines TRBV12-3 or TRBV12-4 with TRBJ2-7; unclear D gene. With 3 bases removed from V and 3 bases from J, the gap between germline ends came to 12 bases. The CDR3 is 14 residues long. CDR3 nucleotide sequence: TGTGCCAGCAGTTTGACGGATACGGGCTACGAGCAGTACTTC. Translated: CASSLTDTGYEQYF.

In its sample, this clonotype was seen many times. The V call is TRBV20-1, the J call TRBJ2-7; D ambiguous. CDR1 and CDR2 (germline): DFQATT, SNEGSKA (reference sequence). V was pared by 6 bases and J by 4 bases, with 10 bases between. The CDR3 runs 11 residues. The CDR3 nucleotides read TGCAGTGCCGGAGTGGGGTACGAGCAGTACTTC. As protein: CSAGVGYEQYF.

This clonotype appeared a few times. The V and J genes are TRBV20-1 and TRBJ2-7; tentatively, D is TRBD1 (6 bases). The CDR3 covers 15 residues. Between the trimmed V and J ends, which lost 5 bases and 9 bases, there was a span of 26 bases. Germline V CDR1 and CDR2: DFQATT, SNEGSKA (reference sequence). CDR3 nucleotide sequence: TGCAGTGCTGAGGATCGCAGGGGAAAAAATCACGTGCAGTACTTC. The encoded protein is CSAEDRRGKNHVQYF.

The table lists this clonotype with many counts. The chain joins TRBV5-1 to TRBJ2-1; tentative D call: TRBD2 (6 bases). CDR1 SGHRS and CDR2 YFSETQ come from the germline V gene. Trimming shortened V by 0 bases and J by 3 bases, and 13 bases separated the two germline ends. CDR3 length: 16 amino acids. The DNA for the CDR3 is TGCGCCAGCAGCTTGGCGGTCGGGAGAATCTACAATGAGCAGTTCTTC. Protein: CASSLAVGRIYNEQFF.

In this sample, this clonotype turned up many times. The chain is built from TRBV15 and TRBJ2-1, with D possibly TRBD2 on 7 matching bases. V was cut by 4 bases and J by 1 base, with 17 bases left in between. The CDR3 consists of 17 residues. Germline CDR1 and CDR2: LNHNV and YYDKDF (reference sequence). The CDR3 DNA sequence: TGTGCCACCAGCACCTACGGGGGGCATGGGTCCTACAATGAGCAGTTCTTC. Its protein is CATSTYGGHGSYNEQFF.

This clonotype was recorded many times. The rearrangement joins TRBV12-3 or TRBV12-4 to TRBJ1-6; 8 bases match TRBD1. V lost 3 bases, J lost 4 bases, and 8 bases stayed unmatched. CDR3 length equals 17 residues. The CDR3 DNA sequence: TGTGCCAGCAGTTTCTCGGGAGGACAGGGTTATAATTCACCCCTCCACTTT. It codes for CASSFSGGQGYNSPLHF.

This clonotype was seen at least ten times. The CDR3 region has the DNA TGCGCCAGCAGCTTGTTGACTGCGGATGGCTACACCTTC. This encodes CASSLLTADGYTF. This chain uses TRBV5-1 with TRBJ1-2, with no clear D. CDR1 SGHRS and CDR2 YFSETQ come from the germline V gene. This CDR3 is 13 amino acids long. Deletions cut 1 base from V and 6 bases from J, with 10 bases between.

The chain has TRBV6-6 and TRBJ2-5; D is perhaps TRBD1 (6 bases). The CDR3 has 14 residues. Trimming removed 8 bases from V and 4 bases from J, with 17 bases in between. CDR1 is MNHNY, CDR2 SVGAGI, per germline (reference sequence). The DNA for the CDR3 is TGTGCCAGCGGCCGGGACAAGGGGTTAGAGACCCAGTACTTC. Protein product: CASGRDKGLETQYF.

This clonotype is labeled medium-sized. This chain connects TRBV27 to TRBJ1-6; D ambiguous. Germline CDR1 and CDR2: MNHEY and SMNVEV (reference sequence). The V gene lost 5 bases and the J gene lost 0 bases, with 8 bases spanning the gap. The CDR3 extends over 15 amino acids. CDR3 residues: CASSPWSSYNSPLHF. Here the CDR3 DNA reads TGTGCCAGCAGTCCTTGGAGCTCCTATAATTCACCCCTCCACTTT.

In this sample, this clonotype turned up many times. The chain joins TRBV7-9 to TRBJ1-5, with 8 nucleotides matching TRBD1. The J segment lost 7 bases and the V segment lost 4 bases, leaving 12 bases of the junction unmatched. The CDR3 totals 16 residues. The germline CDR1 and CDR2 sequences are SEHNR and FQNEAQ (reference sequence). The CDR3 here is CASSSDAGGQGQPQHF. CDR3 nucleotide sequence: TGTGCCAGCAGCTCTGACGCAGGGGGCCAGGGGCAGCCCCAGCATTTT. The full variable domain, rest sourced from reference TRBV7-9 and TRBJ1-5, is DTGVSQNPRHKITKRGQNVTFRCDPISEHNRLYWYRQTLGQGPEFLTYFQNEAQLEKSRLLSDRFSAERPKGSFSTLEIQRTEQGDSAMYLCASSSDAGGQGQPQHFGDGTRLSIL.

This clonotype was detected many times. J is TRBJ2-1 and V is TRBV28; a weak D match, TRBD2 (6 bases). Germline CDR1 reads MDHEN; CDR2 reads SYDVKM. The V end was cut by 6 bases, the J end by 8 bases, with 20 bases between. This CDR3 comprises 15 residues. The CDR3: CASRTGRPREDEQFF. The CDR3 DNA reads TGTGCCAGCAGGACCGGGAGACCAAGGGAGGATGAGCAGTTCTTC.

This chain connects TRBV2 to TRBJ2-7, with 8 positions matching TRBD1. CDR3 length: 15 amino acids. Germline V gene lookup returns CDR1 SNHLY and CDR2 FYNNEI. V shed 1 base, J shed 0 bases, and the junction held 2 bases outside the gene matches. CDR3 protein: CASSEGQGSSYEQYF. DNA for the CDR3: TGTGCCAGCAGTGAAGGACAGGGGAGCTCCTACGAGCAGTACTTC.

This clonotype was counted between two and nine times. The chain joins TRBV20-1 to TRBJ2-5, with D uncertain. V was clipped by 7 bases and J by 0 bases, with 15 bases between them. Germline CDR1 DFQATT, CDR2 SNEGSKA (reference sequence). The CDR3 loop spans 14 amino acids. The CDR3 DNA follows: TGCAGTGGAAAGCCCTCCAGTTACCAAGAGACCCAGTACTTC. As protein: CSGKPSSYQETQYF.

This clonotype appeared many times. DNA of the CDR3: TGTGCCAGCAGCCTAGGGGCGGCTTCACCCCTCCACTTT. Amino acid sequence: CASSLGAASPLHF. The chain couples TRBV7-9 to TRBJ1-6, with TRBD1 as a possible D gene (5 bases). CDR1 is SEHNR, CDR2 FQNEAQ, per germline (reference sequence). Trimming left V 5 bases short and J 9 bases short, with 11 bases between. CDR3 length: 13 residues.

This clonotype appeared many times. V is TRBV5-6 and J is TRBJ1-4; D uncertain. Germline CDR1 reads SGHDT; CDR2 reads YYEEEE. V was cut by 0 bases and J by 6 bases, with 12 bases left in between. The CDR3 consists of 15 residues. The CDR3 sequence: CASSLGPTRDEKLFF. The CDR3, as DNA: TGTGCCAGCAGCTTGGGCCCGACAAGAGATGAAAAACTGTTTTTT.

This clonotype occurred a few times. The genes are TRBV28 and TRBJ2-1, with D uncertain. Germline V gene sequence: CDR1 MDHEN, CDR2 SYDVKM. V was trimmed by 6 bases and J by 6 bases, leaving 9 bases between them. This CDR3 contains 12 residues. The CDR3: CASSYNFNEQFF. CDR3 nucleotide sequence: TGTGCCAGCAGCTACAACTTCAATGAGCAGTTCTTC.

On this clonotype: The missing conserved phenylalanine or tryptophan at the end of this CDR3 makes a read error likely. The V gene is TRBV28, the J gene TRBJ2-1; D perhaps matches TRBD1 (5 bases). The CDR3 sequence is 15 residues long. Germline assignment: CDR1 MDHEN and CDR2 SYDVKM. V lost 6 bases and J lost 3, with 15 bases in between. CDR3 in amino acids: CASSFPGSIYNEQFS. The DNA of the CDR3 is TGTGCCAGCAGCTTCCCAGGGTCTATCTACAATGAGCAGTTCTCC.

The table lists this clonotype with a few counts. The chain has TRBV4-1 and TRBJ1-1; 7 nucleotides align to TRBD1. The CDR3 totals 16 residues. V was pared by 1 base and J by 1 base, with 6 bases of the junction left unmatched. CDR1 is MGHRA and CDR2 is YSYEKL in the germline V gene. This CDR3 reads CASSQVAGQPNTEAFF. The CDR3 DNA sequence: TGCGCCAGCAGCCAAGTTGCGGGACAGCCGAACACTGAAGCTTTCTTT.

The sample holds many counts of this clonotype. V and J are TRBV28 and TRBJ1-3, with D unresolved. This CDR3 contains 14 residues. V was pared by 6 bases and J by 4 bases, with 13 bases between. Germline CDR1 and CDR2: MDHEN and SYDVKM. CDR3 sequence (DNA): TGTGCCAGCAGCCTTTCTTGGACGGGAAACACCATATATTTT. It specifies CASSLSWTGNTIYF.

The gene calls are TRBV28 and TRBJ2-6; D may correspond to TRBD1 or TRBD2 (6 bases each). Germline V gene lookup returns CDR1 MDHEN and CDR2 SYDVKM. This CDR3 has 18 amino acids. The V end was cut by 2 bases, the J end by 0 bases, with 14 bases between. The CDR3 loop is CASSLLGGSRSGANVLTF. The CDR3, as DNA: TGTGCCAGCAGTTTACTCGGGGGCAGTCGCTCTGGGGCCAACGTCCTGACTTTC.

V and J are TRBV7-9 and TRBJ1-1; a possible D gene is TRBD1 (6 bases). The CDR3 sequence is 14 residues long. V was pared by 5 bases and J by 11 bases, with 21 bases between. Germline CDR1 and CDR2: SEHNR and FQNEAQ (reference sequence). The CDR3 sequence is CASSHATGPRRAFF. The CDR3 bases are TGTGCCAGCAGCCACGCTACAGGGCCCCGCCGGGCTTTCTTT.

The sample holds many counts of this clonotype. The CDR3 DNA reads as TGTGCCGCTTCGGACACAGCTAACTATGGCTACACCTTC. Amino acid sequence: CAASDTANYGYTF. The chain carries TRBV6-1 and TRBJ1-2; a possible D gene is TRBD1 (5 bases). The germline V and J ends were trimmed by 11 bases and 0 bases, with 13 bases remaining between them. The CDR3 loop spans 13 amino acids. Germline loops: CDR1 MNHNS, CDR2 SASEGT.

V and J are TRBV5-1 and TRBJ1-3; D perhaps matches TRBD1 (5 bases). The CDR3 totals 14 residues. The ends were cut back, 4 bases at V and 2 bases at J, with 10 bases in the middle. The V gene's germline CDR1 is SGHRS and CDR2 YFSETQ. The CDR3 DNA reads as TGCGCCAGCAGCGTGGACACTCCTGGAAACACCATATATTTT. Translating it yields CASSVDTPGNTIYF.